This TCR beta chain derives from a study of T cell responses to AZD1222 COVID-19 vaccine. This CDR3 contains 17 residues. Between the trimmed V and J ends, which lost 0 bases and 1 base, there was a span of 14 bases. CDR1 is KGHDR and CDR2 is SFDVKD in the germline V gene. Overall study results and limits: Targets within unmutated variant regions were reportedly found for nearly half of spike-specific TCRs. Vaccine-associated CD4 TCRs ranged over spike, dominating at 160-218 and 743-854. Once two AZD1222 doses were given, Spike-specific TCR breadth and depth went up.

Clones were read by immunoSEQ multiplex PCR, and TCRdb kept only the in-frame ones, dropping some. The sample shows over 85,000 clones, roughly 91% of them seen only once. Concerning this clone: The target antigen is unknown.

The V and J genes are TRBV24-1 and TRBJ1-2; the D is unclear. The receptor was isolated from an adult in good health. Sequenced here: peripheral blood, sampled on day 0 of AZD1222 vaccination. The CDR3: CATSDLTPEGYNYGYTF. The CDR3 DNA reads as TGTGCCACCAGTGATTTGACCCCGGAAGGGTATAACTATGGCTACACCTTC.